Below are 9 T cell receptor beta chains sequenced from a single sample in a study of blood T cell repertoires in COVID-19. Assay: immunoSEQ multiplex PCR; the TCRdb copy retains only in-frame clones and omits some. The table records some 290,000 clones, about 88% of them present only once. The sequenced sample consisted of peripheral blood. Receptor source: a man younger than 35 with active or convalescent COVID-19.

CDR3 DNA sequence: TGCGCCAGCAGACAGGGGACGATGAACACTGAAGCTTTCTTT. It translates to CASRQGTMNTEAFF. This chain uses TRBV5-1 with TRBJ1-1, with TRBD1 identical over 7 bases. J lost 0 bases, V lost 5 bases, and 4 bases had no gene match. Germline-derived CDR1 and CDR2 are SGHRS and YFSETQ. CDR3 length equals 14 residues.

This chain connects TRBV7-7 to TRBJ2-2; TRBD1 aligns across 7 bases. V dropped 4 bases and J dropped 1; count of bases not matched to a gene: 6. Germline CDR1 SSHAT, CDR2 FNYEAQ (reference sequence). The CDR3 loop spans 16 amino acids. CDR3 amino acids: CASSSSRQGNTGELFF. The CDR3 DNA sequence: TGTGCCAGCAGCTCCTCCAGACAGGGGAACACCGGGGAGCTGTTTTTT.

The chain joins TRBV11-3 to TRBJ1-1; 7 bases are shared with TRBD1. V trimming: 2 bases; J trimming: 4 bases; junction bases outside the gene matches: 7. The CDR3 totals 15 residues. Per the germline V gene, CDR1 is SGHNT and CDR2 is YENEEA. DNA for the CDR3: TGTGCCAGCAGCTTATCAGGGGCAGGGGGCACTGAAGCTTTCTTT. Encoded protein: CASSLSGAGGTEAFF. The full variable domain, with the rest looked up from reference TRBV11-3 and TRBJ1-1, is EAGVVQSPRYKIIEKKQPVAFWCNPISGHNTLYWYLQNLGQGPELLIRYENEEAVDDSQLPKDRFSAERLKGVDSTLKIQPAELGDSAVYLCASSLSGAGGTEAFFGQGTRLTVV.

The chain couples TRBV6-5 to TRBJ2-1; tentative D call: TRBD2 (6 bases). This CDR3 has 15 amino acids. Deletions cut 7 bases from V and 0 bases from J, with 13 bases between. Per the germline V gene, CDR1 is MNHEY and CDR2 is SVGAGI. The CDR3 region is CASNLAESSYNEQFF. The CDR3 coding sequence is TGTGCCAGCAACTTAGCGGAAAGCTCCTACAATGAGCAGTTCTTC.

CDR3 nucleotide sequence: TGTGCCAGCAGTTCCTCCGGGACAGGGAAGTATGGCTACACCTTC. As protein: CASSSSGTGKYGYTF. The chain links TRBV28 to TRBJ1-2; 9 nucleotides agree with TRBD1. This CDR3 has 15 amino acids. Per the germline V gene, CDR1 is MDHEN and CDR2 is SYDVKM. With V trimmed by 4 bases and J by 5 bases, 8 bases remained unmatched.

This chain's CDR3 is CASSLVGGETQYF. The CDR3 coding sequence is TGTGCCAGCAGCTTAGTAGGCGGAGAGACCCAGTACTTC. The chain couples TRBV7-2 to TRBJ2-5, with unresolved D. The CDR3 extends over 13 amino acids. The V and J ends lost 1 base and 4 bases respectively, with 7 bases between them. Germline CDR1 and CDR2: SGHTA and FQGNSA.

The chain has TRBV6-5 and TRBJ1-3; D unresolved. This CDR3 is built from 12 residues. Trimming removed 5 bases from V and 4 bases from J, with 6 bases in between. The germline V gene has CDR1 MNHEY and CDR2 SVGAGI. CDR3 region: CASSPQGNTIYF. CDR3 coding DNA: TGTGCCAGCAGTCCACAGGGAAACACCATATATTTT.

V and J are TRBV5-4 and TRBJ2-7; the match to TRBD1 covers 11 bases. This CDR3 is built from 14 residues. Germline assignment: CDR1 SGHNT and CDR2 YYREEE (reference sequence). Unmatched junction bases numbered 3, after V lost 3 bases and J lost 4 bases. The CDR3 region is CASSYGTGGYEQYF. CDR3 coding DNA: TGTGCCAGCAGCTACGGGACAGGGGGGTACGAGCAGTACTTC.

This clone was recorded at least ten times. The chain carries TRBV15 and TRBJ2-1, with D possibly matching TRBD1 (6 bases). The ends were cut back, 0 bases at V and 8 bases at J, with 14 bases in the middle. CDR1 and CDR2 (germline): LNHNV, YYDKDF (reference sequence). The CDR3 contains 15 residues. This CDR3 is CATSREGRRGYEQFF. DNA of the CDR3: TGTGCCACCAGCAGAGAGGGCCGCAGGGGCTATGAGCAGTTCTTC.